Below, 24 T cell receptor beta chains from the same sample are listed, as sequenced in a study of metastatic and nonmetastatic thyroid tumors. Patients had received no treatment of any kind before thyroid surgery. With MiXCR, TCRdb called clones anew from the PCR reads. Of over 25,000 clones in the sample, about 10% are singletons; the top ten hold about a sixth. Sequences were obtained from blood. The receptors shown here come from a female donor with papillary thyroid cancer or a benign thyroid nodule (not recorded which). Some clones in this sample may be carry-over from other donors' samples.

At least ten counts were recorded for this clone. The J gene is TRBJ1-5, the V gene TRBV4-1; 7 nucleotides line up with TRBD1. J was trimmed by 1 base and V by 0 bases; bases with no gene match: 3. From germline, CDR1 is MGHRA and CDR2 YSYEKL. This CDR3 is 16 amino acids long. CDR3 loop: CASSQEGQLSNQPQHF. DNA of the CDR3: TGCGCCAGCAGCCAAGAGGGACAGCTAAGCAATCAGCCCCAGCATTTT.

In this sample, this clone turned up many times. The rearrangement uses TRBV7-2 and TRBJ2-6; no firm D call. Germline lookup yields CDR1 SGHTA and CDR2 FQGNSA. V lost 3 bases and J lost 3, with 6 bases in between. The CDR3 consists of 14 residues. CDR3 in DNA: TGTGCCAGCAGCTTTGGGGTTGGGGCCAACGTCCTGACTTTC. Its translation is CASSFGVGANVLTF.

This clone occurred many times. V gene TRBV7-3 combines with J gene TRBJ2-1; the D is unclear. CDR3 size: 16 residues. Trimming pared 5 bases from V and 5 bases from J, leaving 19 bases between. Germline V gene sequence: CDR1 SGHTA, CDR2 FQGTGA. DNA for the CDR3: TGTGCCAGCAGCCAAAGATTTGCTGGCGCCGACAATGAGCAGTTCTTC. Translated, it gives CASSQRFAGADNEQFF.

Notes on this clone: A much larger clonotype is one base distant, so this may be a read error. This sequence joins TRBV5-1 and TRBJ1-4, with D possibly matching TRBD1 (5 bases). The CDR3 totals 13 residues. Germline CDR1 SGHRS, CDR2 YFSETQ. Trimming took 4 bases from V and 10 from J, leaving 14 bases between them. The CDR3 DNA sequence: TGCGCCAGCAGCAGCGGGGCAGGAGGAAAACTGTTTTTT. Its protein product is CASSSGAGGKLFF.

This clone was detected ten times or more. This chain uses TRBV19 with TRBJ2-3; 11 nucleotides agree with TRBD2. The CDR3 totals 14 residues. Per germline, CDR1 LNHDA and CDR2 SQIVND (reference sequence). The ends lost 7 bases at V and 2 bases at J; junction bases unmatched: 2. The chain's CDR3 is CASTTSGNTDTQYF. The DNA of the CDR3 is TGTGCCAGTACGACTAGCGGGAACACAGATACGCAGTATTTT.

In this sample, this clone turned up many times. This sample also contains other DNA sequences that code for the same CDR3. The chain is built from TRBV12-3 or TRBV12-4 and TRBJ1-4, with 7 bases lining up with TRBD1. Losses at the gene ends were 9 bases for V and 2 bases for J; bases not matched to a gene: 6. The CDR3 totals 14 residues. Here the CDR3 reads CASSLTGTNEKLFF. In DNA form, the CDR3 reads TGTGCCAGTAGCCTGACAGGGACTAATGAAAAACTGTTTTTT.

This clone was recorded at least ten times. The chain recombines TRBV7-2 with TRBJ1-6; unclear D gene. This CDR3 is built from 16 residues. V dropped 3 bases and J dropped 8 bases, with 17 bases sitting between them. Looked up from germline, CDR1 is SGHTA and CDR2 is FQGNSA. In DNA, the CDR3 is TGTGCCAGCAGCTTCGGTATAGTGGGGAGGGATTCACCCCTCCACTTT. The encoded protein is CASSFGIVGRDSPLHF.

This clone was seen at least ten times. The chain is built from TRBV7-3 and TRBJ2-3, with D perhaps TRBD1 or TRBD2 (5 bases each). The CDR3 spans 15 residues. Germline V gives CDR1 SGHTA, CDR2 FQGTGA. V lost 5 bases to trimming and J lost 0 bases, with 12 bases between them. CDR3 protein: CASSPRGASTDTQYF. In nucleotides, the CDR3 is TGTGCCAGCAGCCCCCGGGGCGCTAGCACAGATACGCAGTATTTT.

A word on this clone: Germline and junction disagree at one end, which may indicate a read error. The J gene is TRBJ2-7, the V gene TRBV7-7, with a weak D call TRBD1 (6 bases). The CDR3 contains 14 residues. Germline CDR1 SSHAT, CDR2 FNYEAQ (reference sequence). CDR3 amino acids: CASNSLGGVDEQYF. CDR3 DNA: TGTGCTAGCAACTCCCTAGGGGGAGTGGACGAGCAGTACTTC.

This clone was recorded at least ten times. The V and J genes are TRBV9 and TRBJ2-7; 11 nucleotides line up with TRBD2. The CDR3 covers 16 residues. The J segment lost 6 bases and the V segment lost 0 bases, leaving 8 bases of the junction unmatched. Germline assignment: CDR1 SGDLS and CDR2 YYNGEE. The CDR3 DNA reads TGTGCCAGCAGCGTAGGGTTAGCGGGAGGGTTCGGCGAGCAGTACTTC. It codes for CASSVGLAGGFGEQYF.

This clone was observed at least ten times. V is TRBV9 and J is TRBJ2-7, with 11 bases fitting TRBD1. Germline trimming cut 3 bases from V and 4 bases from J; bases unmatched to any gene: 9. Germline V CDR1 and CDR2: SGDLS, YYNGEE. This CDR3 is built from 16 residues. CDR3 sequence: CASSAPDRDRGYEQYF. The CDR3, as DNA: TGTGCCAGCAGCGCGCCAGACCGGGACAGGGGGTACGAGCAGTACTTC. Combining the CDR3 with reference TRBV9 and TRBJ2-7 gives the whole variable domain DSGVTQTPKHLITATGQRVTLRCSPRSGDLSVYWYQQSLDQGLQFLIQYYNGEERAKGNILERFSAQQFPDLHSELNLSSLELGDSALYFCASSAPDRDRGYEQYFGPGTRLTVT.

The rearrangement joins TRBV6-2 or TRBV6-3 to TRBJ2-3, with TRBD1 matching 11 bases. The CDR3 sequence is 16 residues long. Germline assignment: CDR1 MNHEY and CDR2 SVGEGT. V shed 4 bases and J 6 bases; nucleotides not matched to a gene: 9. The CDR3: CASSSSDRGHSDTQYF. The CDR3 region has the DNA TGTGCCAGCAGTTCCTCGGACAGGGGGCATAGTGATACGCAGTATTTT.

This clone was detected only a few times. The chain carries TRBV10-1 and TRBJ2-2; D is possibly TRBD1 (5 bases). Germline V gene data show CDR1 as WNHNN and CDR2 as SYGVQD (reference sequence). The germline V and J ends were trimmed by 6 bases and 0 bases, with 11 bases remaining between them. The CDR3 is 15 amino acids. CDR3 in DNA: TGCGCCAGCAGAGATGACAGCGCGAACACCGGGGAGCTGTTTTTT. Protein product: CASRDDSANTGELFF.

CDR3 DNA: TGTGCCAGCAGTACAGGGGGTCTGGGGACCCAGTACTTC. Amino acid sequence: CASSTGGLGTQYF. J is TRBJ2-5 and V is TRBV6-1; 8 bases are shared with TRBD1. This CDR3 comprises 13 residues. After removal of 5 bases from V and 7 bases from J, the junction contained 6 bases not matched to a gene. The germline V gene encodes CDR1 MNHNS and CDR2 SASEGT.

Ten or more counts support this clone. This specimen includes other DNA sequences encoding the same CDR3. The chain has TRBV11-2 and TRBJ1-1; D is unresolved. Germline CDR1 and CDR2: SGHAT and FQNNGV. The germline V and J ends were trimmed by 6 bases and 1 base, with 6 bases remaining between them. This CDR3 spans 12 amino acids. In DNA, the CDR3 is TGTGCCAGCAGGCCCGGGAACACTGAAGCTTTCTTT. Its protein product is CASRPGNTEAFF.

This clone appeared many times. The DNA of the CDR3 is TGTGCCAGCAGCTTAGAGGGGGGCCTGGGGGAGCAGTACTTC. It codes for CASSLEGGLGEQYF. The V call is TRBV11-2, the J call TRBJ2-7, with D perhaps TRBD1 or TRBD2 (6 bases each). Germline CDR1 and CDR2: SGHAT and FQNNGV. V dropped 0 bases and J dropped 7 bases, with 13 bases sitting between them. The CDR3 has 14 residues. Full variable domain (remainder filled in from reference TRBV11-2 and TRBJ2-7): EAGVAQSPRYKIIEKRQSVAFWCNPISGHATLYWYQQILGQGPKLLIQFQNNGVVDDSQLPKDRFSAERLKGVDSTLKIQPAKLEDSAVYLCASSLEGGLGEQYFGPGTRLTVT.

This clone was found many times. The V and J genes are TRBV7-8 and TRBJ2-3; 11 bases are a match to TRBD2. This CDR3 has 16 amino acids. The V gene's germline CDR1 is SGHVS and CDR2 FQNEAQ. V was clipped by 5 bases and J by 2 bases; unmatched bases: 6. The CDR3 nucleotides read TGTGCCAGCAGCCTGCTGACTAGCGGGAACACAGATACGCAGTATTTT. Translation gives CASSLLTSGNTDTQYF.

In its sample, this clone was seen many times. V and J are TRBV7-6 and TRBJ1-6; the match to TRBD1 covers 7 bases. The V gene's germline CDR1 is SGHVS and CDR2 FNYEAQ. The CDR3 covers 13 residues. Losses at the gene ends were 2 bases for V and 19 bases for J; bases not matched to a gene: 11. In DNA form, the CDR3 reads TGTGCCAGCAGCTTATTCGTCGGACAGGCGCCTCACTTT. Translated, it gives CASSLFVGQAPHF.

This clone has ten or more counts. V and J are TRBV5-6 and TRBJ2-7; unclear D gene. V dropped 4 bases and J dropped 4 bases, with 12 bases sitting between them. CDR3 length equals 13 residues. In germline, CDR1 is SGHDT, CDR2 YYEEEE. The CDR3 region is CASSIGRSYEQYF. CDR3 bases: TGTGCCAGCAGCATCGGACGGTCGTACGAGCAGTACTTC. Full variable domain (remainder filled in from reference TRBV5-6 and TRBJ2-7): DAGVTQSPTHLIKTRGQQVTLRCSPKSGHDTVSWYQQALGQGPQFIFQYYEEEERQRGNFPDRFSGHQFPNYSSELNVNALLLGDSALYLCASSIGRSYEQYFGPGTRLTVT.

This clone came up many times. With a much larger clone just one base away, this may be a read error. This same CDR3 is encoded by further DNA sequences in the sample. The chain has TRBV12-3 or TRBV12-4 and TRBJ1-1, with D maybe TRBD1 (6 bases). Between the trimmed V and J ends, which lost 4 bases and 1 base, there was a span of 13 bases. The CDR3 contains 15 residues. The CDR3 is CASSSRQGRNTEAFF. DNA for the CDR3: TGTGCCAGCAGTTCCCGGCAGGGGAGGAACACTGAAGCTTTCTTT.

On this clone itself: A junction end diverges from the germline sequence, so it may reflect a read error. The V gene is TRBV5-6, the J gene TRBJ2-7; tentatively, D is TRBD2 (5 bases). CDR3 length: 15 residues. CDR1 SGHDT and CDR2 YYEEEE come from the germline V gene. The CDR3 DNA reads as TGTGCCATCAGCACTGGTTGGGGAGCGCCCGGGGAGCAGTACTTC. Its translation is CAISTGWGAPGEQYF.

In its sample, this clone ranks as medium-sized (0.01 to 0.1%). In nucleotides, the CDR3 is TGTGCCACCAGCAGCGGGAATTCACCCCTCCACTTT. Its translation is CATSSGNSPLHF. This rearrangement joins TRBV24-1 to TRBJ1-6, with no clear D. The germline V gene encodes CDR1 KGHDR and CDR2 SFDVKD. There are 12 residues in the CDR3. Trimming shortened V by 7 bases and J by 7 bases, and 7 bases separated the two germline ends.

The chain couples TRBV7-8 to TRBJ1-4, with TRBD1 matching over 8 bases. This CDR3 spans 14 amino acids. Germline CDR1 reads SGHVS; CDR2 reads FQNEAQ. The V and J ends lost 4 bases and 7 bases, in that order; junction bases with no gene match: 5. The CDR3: CASSSRGRGEKLFF. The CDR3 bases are TGTGCCAGCAGCTCCAGGGGGCGGGGTGAAAAACTGTTTTTT. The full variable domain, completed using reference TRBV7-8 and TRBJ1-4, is GAGVSQSPRYKVAKRGQDVALRCDPISGHVSLFWYQQALGQGPEFLTYFQNEAQLDKSGLPSDRFFAERPEGSVSTLKIQRTQQEDSAVYLCASSSRGRGEKLFFGSGTQLSVL.

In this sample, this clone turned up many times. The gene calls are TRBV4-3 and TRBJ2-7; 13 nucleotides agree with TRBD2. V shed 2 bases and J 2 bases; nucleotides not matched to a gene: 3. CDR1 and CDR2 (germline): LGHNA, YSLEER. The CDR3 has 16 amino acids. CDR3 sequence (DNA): TGCGCCAGCAGCCAAATCACTAGCGGGAGGGCCTACGAGCAGTACTTC. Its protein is CASSQITSGRAYEQYF.